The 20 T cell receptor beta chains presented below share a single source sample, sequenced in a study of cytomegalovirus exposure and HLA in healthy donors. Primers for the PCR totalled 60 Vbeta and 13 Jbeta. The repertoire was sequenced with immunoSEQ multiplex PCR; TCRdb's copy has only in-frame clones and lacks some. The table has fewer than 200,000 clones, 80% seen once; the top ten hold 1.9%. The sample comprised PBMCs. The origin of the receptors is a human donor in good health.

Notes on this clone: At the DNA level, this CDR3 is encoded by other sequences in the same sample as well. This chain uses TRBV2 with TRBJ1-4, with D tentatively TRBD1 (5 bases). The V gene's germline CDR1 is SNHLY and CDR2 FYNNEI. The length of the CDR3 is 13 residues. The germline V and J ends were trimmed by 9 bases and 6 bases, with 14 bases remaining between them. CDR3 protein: CASSWGRDEKLFF. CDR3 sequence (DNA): TGTGCCAGTAGTTGGGGCCGCGATGAAAAACTGTTTTTT.

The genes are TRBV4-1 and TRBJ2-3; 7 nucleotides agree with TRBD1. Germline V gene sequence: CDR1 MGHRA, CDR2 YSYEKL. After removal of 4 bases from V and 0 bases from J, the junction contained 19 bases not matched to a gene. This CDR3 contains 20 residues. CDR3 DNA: TGCGCCAGCAGCCGTGATAAGGACAGGTTCAACAGTGCTAGCACAGATACGCAGTATTTT. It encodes CASSRDKDRFNSASTDTQYF.

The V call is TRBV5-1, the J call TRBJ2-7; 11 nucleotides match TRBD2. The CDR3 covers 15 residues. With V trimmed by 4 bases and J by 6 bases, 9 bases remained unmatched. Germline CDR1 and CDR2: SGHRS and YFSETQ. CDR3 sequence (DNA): TGCGCCAGCAGCCTTGATAGGACTAGCGGGTTCGAGCAGTACTTC. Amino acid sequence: CASSLDRTSGFEQYF.

The CDR3 loop reads CASSSSGHTYEQYF. The CDR3 DNA follows: TGTGCCAGCAGTTCCTCTGGACATACCTACGAGCAGTACTTC. This chain connects TRBV6-6 to TRBJ2-7, with D possibly matching TRBD1 (5 bases). The CDR3 loop spans 14 amino acids. Trimming left V 4 bases short and J 2 bases short, with 12 bases between. Germline values: CDR1 MNHNY, CDR2 SVGAGI (reference sequence).

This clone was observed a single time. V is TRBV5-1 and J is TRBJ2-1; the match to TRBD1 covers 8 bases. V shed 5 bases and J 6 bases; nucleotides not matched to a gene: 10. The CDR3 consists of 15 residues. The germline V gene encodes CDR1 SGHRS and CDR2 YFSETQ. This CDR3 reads CASSLGQGPTNEQFF. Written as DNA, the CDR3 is TGCGCCAGCAGTCTAGGACAGGGACCTACCAATGAGCAGTTCTTC.

This CDR3 reads CASSPHRGGDNEQFF. The DNA for the CDR3 is TGCGCCAGCAGCCCTCATAGGGGCGGGGACAATGAGCAGTTCTTC. The rearrangement links TRBV4-1 to TRBJ2-1; a possible D gene is TRBD2 (6 bases). The CDR3 contains 15 residues. The V and J ends lost 4 bases and 5 bases respectively, with 15 bases between them. Germline V gives CDR1 MGHRA, CDR2 YSYEKL.

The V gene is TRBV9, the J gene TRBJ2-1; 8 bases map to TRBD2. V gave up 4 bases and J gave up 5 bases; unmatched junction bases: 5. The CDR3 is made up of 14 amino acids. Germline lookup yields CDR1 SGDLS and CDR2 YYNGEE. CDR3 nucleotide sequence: TGTGCCAGCAGCTTTAGCGGGGCAAACAATGAGCAGTTCTTC. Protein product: CASSFSGANNEQFF.

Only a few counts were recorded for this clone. DNA of the CDR3: TGTGCCAGTAGTTGGGACAGGGAGGAGACCCAGTACTTC. This sequence encodes CASSWDREETQYF. The chain has TRBV19 and TRBJ2-5, with TRBD1 matching over 9 bases. CDR3 length equals 13 residues. Germline V lookup: CDR1 LNHDA, CDR2 SQIVND (reference sequence). The junction had 3 bases not matched to a gene; V was cut back by 5 bases and J by 5 bases.

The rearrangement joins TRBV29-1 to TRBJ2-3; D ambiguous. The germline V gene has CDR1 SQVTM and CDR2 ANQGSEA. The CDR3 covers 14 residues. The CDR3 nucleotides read TGCAGTACCCAGGTTGACACGGGCACAGATACGCAGTATTTT. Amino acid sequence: CSTQVDTGTDTQYF.

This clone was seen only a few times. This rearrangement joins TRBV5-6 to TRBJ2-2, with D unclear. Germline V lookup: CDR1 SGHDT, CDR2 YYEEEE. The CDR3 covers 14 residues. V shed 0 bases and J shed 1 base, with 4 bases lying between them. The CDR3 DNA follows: TGTGCCAGCAGCTTGGTTCGGAACACCGGGGAGCTGTTTTTT. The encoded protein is CASSLVRNTGELFF.

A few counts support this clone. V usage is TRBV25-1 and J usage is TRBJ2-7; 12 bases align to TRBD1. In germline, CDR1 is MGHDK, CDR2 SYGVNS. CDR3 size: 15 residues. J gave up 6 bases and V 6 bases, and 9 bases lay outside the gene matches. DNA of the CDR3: TGTGCCAGCAGCGCTCCGGGACAGGGGGCCGTCGAGCAGTACTTC. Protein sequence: CASSAPGQGAVEQYF.

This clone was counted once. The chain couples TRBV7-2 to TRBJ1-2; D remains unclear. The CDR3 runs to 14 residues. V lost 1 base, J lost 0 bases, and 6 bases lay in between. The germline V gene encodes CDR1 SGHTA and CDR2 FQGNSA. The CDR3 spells CASSLVPTNYGYTF. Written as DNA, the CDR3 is TGTGCCAGCAGCTTAGTCCCAACTAACTATGGCTACACCTTC.

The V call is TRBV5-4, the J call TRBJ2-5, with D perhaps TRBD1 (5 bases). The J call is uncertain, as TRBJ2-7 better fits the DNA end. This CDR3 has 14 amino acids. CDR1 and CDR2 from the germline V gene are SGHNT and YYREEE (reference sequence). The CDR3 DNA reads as TGTGCCAGCACCTCGACAGTCTACTCCTACGAGCAGTACTTC. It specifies CASTSTVYSYEQYF.

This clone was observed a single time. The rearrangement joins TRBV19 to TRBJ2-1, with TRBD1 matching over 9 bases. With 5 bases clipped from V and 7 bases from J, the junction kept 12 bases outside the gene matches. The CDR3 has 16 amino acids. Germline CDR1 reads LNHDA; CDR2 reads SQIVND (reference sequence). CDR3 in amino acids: CASSRGGTGLRNEQFF. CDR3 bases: TGTGCCAGTAGTCGGGGCGGGACAGGGTTGCGGAATGAGCAGTTCTTC.

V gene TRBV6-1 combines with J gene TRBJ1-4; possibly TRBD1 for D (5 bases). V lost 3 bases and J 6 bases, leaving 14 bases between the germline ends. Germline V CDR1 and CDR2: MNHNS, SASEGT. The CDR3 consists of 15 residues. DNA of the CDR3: TGTGCCAGCAGTGAGAGTCTGGGGGGGGATGAAAAACTGTTTTTT. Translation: CASSESLGGDEKLFF.

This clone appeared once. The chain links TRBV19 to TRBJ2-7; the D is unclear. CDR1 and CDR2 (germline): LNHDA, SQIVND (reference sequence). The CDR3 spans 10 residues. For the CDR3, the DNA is TGTGCTATCACAGTTTACGAGCAGTACTTC. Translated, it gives CAITVYEQYF.

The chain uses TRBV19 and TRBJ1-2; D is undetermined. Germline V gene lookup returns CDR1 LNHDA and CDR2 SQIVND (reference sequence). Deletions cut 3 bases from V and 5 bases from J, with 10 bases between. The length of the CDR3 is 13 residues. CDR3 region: CASSIRTDYGYTF. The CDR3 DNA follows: TGTGCCAGTAGTATTAGAACAGATTATGGCTACACCTTC.

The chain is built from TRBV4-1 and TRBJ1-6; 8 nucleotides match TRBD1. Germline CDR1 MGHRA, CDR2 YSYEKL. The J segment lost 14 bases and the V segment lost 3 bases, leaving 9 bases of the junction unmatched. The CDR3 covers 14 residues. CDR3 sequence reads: CASSQAGQGDTLHF. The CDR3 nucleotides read TGCGCCAGCAGCCAGGCTGGACAGGGAGATACCCTCCACTTT.

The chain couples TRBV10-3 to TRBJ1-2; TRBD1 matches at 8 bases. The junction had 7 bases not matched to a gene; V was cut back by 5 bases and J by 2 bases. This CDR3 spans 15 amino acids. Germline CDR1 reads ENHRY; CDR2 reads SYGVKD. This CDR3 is CAISLRQGLNYGYTF. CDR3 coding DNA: TGTGCCATCAGTCTCCGACAGGGGTTGAACTATGGCTACACCTTC.

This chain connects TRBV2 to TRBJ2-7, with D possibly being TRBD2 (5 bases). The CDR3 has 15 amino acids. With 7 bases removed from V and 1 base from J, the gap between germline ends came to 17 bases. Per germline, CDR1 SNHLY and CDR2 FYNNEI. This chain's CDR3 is CASNPSGVRSYEQYF. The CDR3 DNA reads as TGTGCCAGCAATCCGTCCGGGGTAAGGTCCTACGAGCAGTACTTC.